This record looks at one T cell receptor beta chain sequence and its context. Antigen unknown. This specimen belongs to a study of T cells expressing NK-cell markers. Overall study: Cells sorted as CD3+CD56+NKG2C+, CD3+CD56+NKG2C- and CD3+CD56-NKG2C+ T cells supplied the TCR beta repertoires. Study findings and constraints: Dominant NKG2C+ clonotypes were found to form about 1.0-7.5% of CD8+ T cells in roughly 6 donors.

Each CDR3 protein gets one entry in TCRdb, which reprocessed the 5' RACE reads and gives no DNA. The sample totals 550,000 to 600,000 distinct CDR3 sequences; its top ten clones hold roughly 3.6%. This TCR was recovered from a young man in good health. The material sequenced was blood T cells: a sorted CD56 or NKG2C T cell subset, CD4+ or CD8+ T cells, or bulk PBMC T cells (not recorded which).

CDR3 sequence: CASSLPGQGDVGYGYTF. V usage is TRBV5-1 and J usage is TRBJ1-2; without DNA, the TCRdb call of TRBD1 cannot be checked. This CDR3 comprises 17 residues. The V gene's germline CDR1 is SGHRS and CDR2 YFSETQ.